This is a list of T cell receptor beta chains from one sample in a study. One entry per CDR3 protein, called by TCRdb with MiXCR from the RT-PCR reads. The table lists 650,000 to 800,000 distinct CDR3 sequences, 12% to 15% of them singletons. Sequencing was carried out using memory CD4+ T cells from blood. The receptors stem from a female donor in good health, serving as a healthy control. Both conserved end residues are part of each CDR3. The order of the fields is clone size, J gene, V gene, D gene, CDR3 protein, CDR3 DNA. The D gene is left open where the match is weak. A row's size may be missing; if present it is once, few, many or a size class.

few	TRBJ2-5	TRBV5-1	.	CASSLESSQETQYF	TGCGCCAGCAGCTTGGAAAGTTCCCAAGAGACCCAGTACTTC
few	TRBJ1-1	TRBV5-1	TRBD1	CASSPRGQPATEAFF	TGCGCCAGCAGCCCACGGGGACAGCCAGCAACTGAAGCTTTCTTT
.	TRBJ1-6	TRBV12-3/TRBV12-4	.	CASSLERRDNSPLHF	TGTGCCAGCAGTTTAGAGCGGCGGGATAATTCACCCCTCCACTTT
few	TRBJ2-5	TRBV7-9	TRBD2	CASSVGTSAGKTQYF	TGTGCCAGCAGCGTAGGGACTAGCGCTGGGAAGACCCAGTACTTC
few	TRBJ2-6	TRBV19	.	CASTRLSSGANVLTF	TGTGCCAGTACTCGACTGTCCTCTGGGGCCAACGTCCTGACTTTC
.	TRBJ2-6	TRBV7-2	.	CASSLQGGPSGANVLTF	TGTGCCAGCAGCTTACAGGGCGGTCCATCCGGGGCCAACGTCCTGACTTTC
.	TRBJ1-5	TRBV4-1	.	CASSQESGNTQHF	TGCGCCAGCAGCCAAGAATCCGGGAATACCCAGCATTTT
few	TRBJ2-7	TRBV7-8	TRBD2	CASSLRSGAREQYF	TGTGCCAGCAGCTTAAGAAGCGGGGCCCGCGAGCAGTACTTC
many	TRBJ2-2	TRBV18	TRBD2	CASSPLLAANTGELFF	TGTGCCAGCTCACCGCTACTAGCGGCGAACACCGGGGAGCTGTTTTTT
many	TRBJ1-3	TRBV15	.	CATSNSGNTIYF	TGTGCCACCAGCAACTCTGGAAACACCATATATTTT
many	TRBJ2-3	TRBV7-3	TRBD2	CASSLMGLAGTDTQYF	TGTGCCAGCAGCTTAATGGGACTAGCGGGGACAGATACGCAGTATTTT
.	TRBJ2-7	TRBV30	TRBD1	CAWSSRTRGLNEQYF	TGTGCCTGGAGTTCGAGGACCAGGGGGTTGAACGAGCAGTACTTC
.	TRBJ1-5	TRBV28	.	CASSTPRQVGGQPQHF	TGTGCCAGCAGTACCCCAAGACAGGTAGGCGGCCAGCCCCAGCATTTT
.	TRBJ1-1	TRBV29-1	.	CSVGIGQKNTEAFF	TGCAGCGTTGGGATTGGACAGAAGAACACTGAAGCTTTCTTT
.	TRBJ1-2	TRBV20-1	.	CSARDTGLHTF	TGCAGTGCTAGAGATACCGGACTGCACACCTTC
.	TRBJ2-1	TRBV12-3/TRBV12-4	TRBD1	CASTPGQGVSEQFF	TGTGCCAGCACCCCCGGGCAGGGGGTGAGTGAGCAGTTCTTC
many	TRBJ1-2	TRBV20-1	.	CSTTSGVTNYGYTF	TGCAGCACTACCTCAGGGGTTACTAACTATGGCTACACCTTC
many	TRBJ1-5	TRBV7-2	.	CASSLGTVVNQPQHF	TGTGCCAGCAGCTTAGGTACAGTCGTCAATCAGCCCCAGCATTTT
.	TRBJ1-3	TRBV30	TRBD1	CAWKQGHSGNTIYF	TGTGCCTGGAAACAGGGGCATTCTGGAAACACCATATATTTT
few	TRBJ2-7	TRBV5-1	TRBD1	CASSWEGQGNSYEQYF	TGCGCCAGCAGCTGGGAGGGACAGGGGAACTCCTACGAGCAGTACTTC
.	TRBJ1-3	TRBV12-3/TRBV12-4	TRBD1	CASSSRRGRFGNTIYF	TGTGCCAGCAGTTCCCGCAGGGGGCGCTTTGGAAACACCATATATTTT
many	TRBJ1-2	TRBV29-1	.	CSVEELGGGAGGYTF	TGCAGCGTTGAAGAATTGGGCGGTGGGGCCGGTGGCTACACCTTC
.	TRBJ2-3	TRBV4-3	TRBD2	CASSQEGGVAGIPTDTQYF	TGCGCCAGCAGCCAAGAAGGGGGGGTAGCGGGAATCCCCACAGATACGCAGTATTTT
.	TRBJ1-3	TRBV5-1	.	CASSPVDGRTGNTIYF	TGCGCCAGCTCACCAGTCGACGGACGGACAGGAAACACCATATATTTT
.	TRBJ1-2	TRBV7-2	.	CASSFSPGENGYTF	TGTGCCAGCAGCTTCAGTCCAGGGGAAAATGGCTACACCTTC
few	TRBJ2-3	TRBV2	TRBD2	CASSPFGTSGITDTQYF	TGTGCCAGCAGCCCTTTTGGGACTAGCGGTATCACAGATACGCAGTATTTT
.	TRBJ2-5	TRBV2	TRBD2	CASSETLAGETQYF	TGTGCCAGCAGTGAAACACTAGCGGGAGAGACCCAGTACTTC
many	TRBJ2-3	TRBV20-1	TRBD2	CSATDIAGGPNTQYF	TGCAGTGCTACAGATATAGCGGGGGGGCCCAATACGCAGTATTTT
many	TRBJ2-1	TRBV9	TRBD2	CASSVDTGLASGEQFF	TGTGCCAGCAGCGTAGACACGGGACTAGCGTCAGGTGAGCAGTTCTTC
.	TRBJ2-3	TRBV5-6	.	CATQVVAFYSALTDTQYF	TGTGCCACCCAGGTCGTCGCATTCTATAGCGCTCTCACAGATACGCAGTATTTT
.	TRBJ2-7	TRBV27	TRBD1	CASRGQGTEQYF	TGTGCCAGCAGGGGACAGGGGACCGAGCAGTACTTC
few	TRBJ1-1	TRBV7-9	TRBD1	CASSATGGANTEAFF	TGTGCCAGCAGCGCAACAGGGGGCGCGAACACTGAAGCTTTCTTT
few	TRBJ2-2	TRBV6-5	TRBD1	CASRRGQQNTGELFF	TGTGCCAGCCGAAGGGGGCAGCAGAACACCGGGGAGCTGTTTTTT
few	TRBJ2-3	TRBV4-2	.	CASSQDGRVTDTQYF	TGTGCCAGCAGCCAAGATGGAAGGGTAACAGATACGCAGTATTTT
few	TRBJ2-5	TRBV5-1	TRBD2	CASSPQGGGQETQYF	TGCGCCAGCAGCCCCCAAGGCGGGGGACAAGAGACCCAGTACTTC
.	TRBJ2-1	TRBV6-2/TRBV6-3	.	CASKEWNEQFF	TGTGCCAGCAAAGAGTGGAATGAGCAGTTCTTC
many	TRBJ2-7	TRBV5-1	.	CASSLDGQPWYEQYF	TGCGCCAGCAGCTTGGATGGACAGCCATGGTACGAGCAGTACTTC
many	TRBJ2-3	TRBV20-1	.	CSARFGAATSTDTQYF	TGCAGTGCTAGGTTCGGGGCAGCGACTAGCACAGATACGCAGTATTTT
.	TRBJ2-7	TRBV7-3	.	CASSLNVRDEQYF	TGTGCCAGCAGCCTCAATGTAAGGGACGAGCAGTACTTC
.	TRBJ2-4	TRBV28	TRBD2	CASSSYSGGTKNIQYF	TGTGCCAGCAGTTCGTACTCGGGGGGGACCAAAAACATTCAGTACTTC
.	TRBJ1-2	TRBV27	TRBD1	CASTSTGRRSGYTF	TGTGCCAGCACTTCGACAGGGAGGAGGTCTGGCTACACCTTC
many	TRBJ2-1	TRBV6-2/TRBV6-3	.	CASSYQAGSYNEQFF	TGTGCCAGCAGTTACCAGGCGGGATCCTACAATGAGCAGTTCTTC
many	TRBJ1-2	TRBV12-3/TRBV12-4	.	CASSSGHHNYGYTF	TGTGCCAGCAGTTCGGGACACCATAACTATGGCTACACCTTC